One sample yielded the 2 T cell receptor beta chains listed below, sequenced in a study of T cell responses to AZD1222 COVID-19 vaccine. Sequencing used immunoSEQ multiplex PCR; TCRdb keeps in-frame clones, though not all of them. The sample has just under 55,000 clones; about 90% are singletons. The material was peripheral blood, obtained on day 0 of AZD1222 vaccination. All receptors derive from an adult in good health.

This chain links TRBV19 with TRBJ1-1; D is perhaps TRBD1 (5 bases). The CDR3 loop spans 16 amino acids. CDR1 LNHDA and CDR2 SQIVND come from the germline V gene (reference sequence). V gave up 3 bases and J gave up 2 bases, with 16 bases separating them. This CDR3 is CASSMAWGVENTEAFF. In DNA, the CDR3 is TGTGCCAGTAGTATGGCCTGGGGGGTGGAAAACACTGAAGCTTTCTTT.

The chain couples TRBV7-9 to TRBJ2-5, with 7 bases lining up with TRBD2. Trimming cost V 0 bases and J 2 bases; bases outside gene matches: 0. Per the germline V gene, CDR1 is SEHNR and CDR2 is FQNEAQ (reference sequence). The CDR3 length is 14 residues. The CDR3 loop is CASSLAGGQETQYF. CDR3 nucleotide sequence: TGTGCCAGCAGCTTAGCGGGGGGGCAAGAGACCCAGTACTTC.